This T cell receptor beta chain was observed in a study of OX40 agonist ivuxolimab in advanced cancers. Study as a whole: Around 40% of patients had received prior checkpoint inhibitor therapy.

Germline V CDR1 and CDR2: GTSNPN, SVGIG (reference sequence). The CDR3 has 15 residues. V lost 0 bases and J 5 bases, leaving 13 bases between the germline ends. The sampling schedule covered blood at baseline, cycle 4 day 1, and cycle 7 day 1. Method: immunoSEQ multiplex PCR; TCRdb's copy keeps in-frame clones and lacks some. The sample holds some 86,000 clones, approximately 94% seen once. This clone was seen only once. The clonotype was recovered from an adult with an advanced solid tumor such as melanoma, head and neck, liver or kidney cancer. This chain joins TRBV30 and TRBJ1-4, with a possible D match to TRBD1 (5 bases). The sequencing used CD4+ or CD8+ T cells sorted from blood, collected in a trial of the OX40 agonist ivuxolimab. CDR3 nucleotide sequence: TGTGCCTGGAGTGTACTTGGGGACCTCAATGAAAAACTGTTTTTT. Protein product: CAWSVLGDLNEKLFF.